This T cell receptor (beta chain) came from a study of shared clonotypes between healthy human individuals. Study-wide results and caveats: Sorted-subset sequencing was shown by rarefaction to be incomplete despite large depth.

With respect to this clone: What it binds is not known.

Every donor was a Caucasian adult from Nashville, Tennessee. The protocol was immunoSEQ multiplex PCR, while the TCRdb copy is restricted to in-frame clones and leaves out a portion. The sample includes about 1 million clones, around four fifths of them seen just once. V was pared by 3 bases and J by 3 bases, with 18 bases between. CDR1 KGHSH and CDR2 LQKENI come from the germline V gene. The CDR3 runs to 16 residues. The sequence was obtained from a man between 18 and 29 years old in good health. The material sequenced was memory CD4+ T cells sorted from blood. Specified subset: CD45RA-negative fraction. The V and J genes are TRBV18 and TRBJ2-7; tentative D call: TRBD2 (6 bases). CDR3 sequence reads: CASSPLRGEGGYEQYF. The CDR3 DNA is TGTGCCAGCTCACCCCTCCGTGGAGAGGGAGGCTACGAGCAGTACTTC.